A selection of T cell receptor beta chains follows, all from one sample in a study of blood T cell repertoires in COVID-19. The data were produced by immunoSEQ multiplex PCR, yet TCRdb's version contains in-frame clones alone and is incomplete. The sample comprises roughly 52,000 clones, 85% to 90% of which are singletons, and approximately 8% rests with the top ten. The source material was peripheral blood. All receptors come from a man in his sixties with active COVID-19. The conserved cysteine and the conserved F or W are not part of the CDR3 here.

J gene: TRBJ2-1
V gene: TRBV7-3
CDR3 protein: ATTAGRLAGHNEQF

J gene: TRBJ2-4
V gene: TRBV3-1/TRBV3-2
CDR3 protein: ASSPLGLLNIQY

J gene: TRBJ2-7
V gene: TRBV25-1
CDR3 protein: ASRGTGIGHYEQY

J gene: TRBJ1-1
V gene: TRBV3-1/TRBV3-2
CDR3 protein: ASSQLGLEAF

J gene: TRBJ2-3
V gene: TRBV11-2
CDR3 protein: ASSEGLAGGPLDTQY

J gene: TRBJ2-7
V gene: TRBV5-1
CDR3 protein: ASSGGQARQY

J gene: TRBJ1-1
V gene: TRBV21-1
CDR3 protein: ASSVGRGANTEAF

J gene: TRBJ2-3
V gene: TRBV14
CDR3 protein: ASSQDKLAGKDTQY

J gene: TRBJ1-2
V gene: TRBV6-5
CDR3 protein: ASTPSDRANGYT

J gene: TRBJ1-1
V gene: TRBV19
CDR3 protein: ASSKAAKMNTEAF

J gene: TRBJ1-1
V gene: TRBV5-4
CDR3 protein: ASSFGFAEAF

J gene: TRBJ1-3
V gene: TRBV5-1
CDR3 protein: ASSLYAGFRDTIY

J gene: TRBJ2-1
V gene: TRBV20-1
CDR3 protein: SAGDEQF

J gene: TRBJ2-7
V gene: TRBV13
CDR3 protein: ASSEQGASYEQY

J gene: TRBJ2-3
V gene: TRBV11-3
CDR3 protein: ASSLDRGTDTQY

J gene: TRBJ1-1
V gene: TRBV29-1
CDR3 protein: SVETAPVMNTEAF

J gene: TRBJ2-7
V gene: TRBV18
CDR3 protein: ASSWDTNYEQY

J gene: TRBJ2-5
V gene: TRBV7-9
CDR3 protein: ASSPGTSGNQETQY

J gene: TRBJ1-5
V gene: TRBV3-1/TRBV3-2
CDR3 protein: ASSQDSYRGHQPQH

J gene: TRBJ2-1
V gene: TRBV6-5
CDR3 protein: ASSYTGTAGLNEQF

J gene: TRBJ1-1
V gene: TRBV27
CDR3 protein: ASSFRESIAEAF

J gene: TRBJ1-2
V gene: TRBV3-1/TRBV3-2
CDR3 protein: ASSQGTVNYGYT

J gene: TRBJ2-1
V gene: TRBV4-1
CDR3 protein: ASSQDGGVVAGVRYNEQF

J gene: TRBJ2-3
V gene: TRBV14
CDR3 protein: ASSPFSLDWRNTDTQY

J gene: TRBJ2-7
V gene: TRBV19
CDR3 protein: ASSIASPSYEQY

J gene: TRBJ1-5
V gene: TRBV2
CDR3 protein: ASSRDTDNQPQH

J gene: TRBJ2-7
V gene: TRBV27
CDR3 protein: ASSFLPSGDYEQY

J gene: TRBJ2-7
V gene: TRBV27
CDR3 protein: ASSLNPLGLASTYEQY

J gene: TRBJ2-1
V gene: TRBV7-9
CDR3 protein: ASSLKTSGSYEQF

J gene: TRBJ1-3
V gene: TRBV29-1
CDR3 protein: SVGWTAQATIY

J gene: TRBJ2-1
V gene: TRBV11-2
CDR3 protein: ASSRSGTPHNEQF

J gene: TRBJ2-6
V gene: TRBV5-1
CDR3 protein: ASSWGSGFSGANVLT

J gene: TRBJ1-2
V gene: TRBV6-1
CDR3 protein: ASSESRASYGYT

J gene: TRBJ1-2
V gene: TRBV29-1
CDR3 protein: SGGTGRNEGGYT

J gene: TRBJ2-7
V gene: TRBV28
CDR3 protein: ASTIRDRSPWEQY

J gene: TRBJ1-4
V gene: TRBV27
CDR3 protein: ASSPNRGFREKLF

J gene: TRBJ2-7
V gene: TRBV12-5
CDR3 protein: ASSGRSYEQY

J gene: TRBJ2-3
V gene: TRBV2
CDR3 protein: ASILSGNTDTQY

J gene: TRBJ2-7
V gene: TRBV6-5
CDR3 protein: ASSYSYGGLAGEQY

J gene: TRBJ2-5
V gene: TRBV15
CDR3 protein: ATSRDRGQETQY

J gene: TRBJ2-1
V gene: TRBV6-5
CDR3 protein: ASSYGGTSSREQF

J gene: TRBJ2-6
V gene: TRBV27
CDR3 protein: ASSTAGYSGANVLT

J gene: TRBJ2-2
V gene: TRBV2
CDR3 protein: ASSEMRGELF

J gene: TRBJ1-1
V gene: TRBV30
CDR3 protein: AWSVQEGATEAF

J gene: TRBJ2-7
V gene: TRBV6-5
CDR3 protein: ASSRRQGFSYEQY

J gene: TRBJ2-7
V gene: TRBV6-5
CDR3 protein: ASSYGQGAYEQY

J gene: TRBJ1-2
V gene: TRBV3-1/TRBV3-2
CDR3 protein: ASSPGQGGYGYT

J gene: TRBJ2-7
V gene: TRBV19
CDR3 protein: ASSRASGRGRNEQY

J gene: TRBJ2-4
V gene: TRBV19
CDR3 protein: ASSTRRDIQY

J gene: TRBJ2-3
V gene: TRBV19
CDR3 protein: ASRPTGGTDTQY

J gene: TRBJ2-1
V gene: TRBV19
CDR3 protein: ASSTLAAASGNEQF

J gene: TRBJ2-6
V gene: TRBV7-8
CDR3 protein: ASSPGLAGAGANVLT

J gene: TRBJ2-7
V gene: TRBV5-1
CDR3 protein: ASSFGTGTYEQY